These 18 T cell receptor beta chains were sequenced from one sample in a study of beta chain features in type 1 diabetes. Expressed TCRB transcripts were sequenced because the entire RNA isolate underwent reverse transcription. Profiling relied on immunoSEQ multiplex PCR, and the TCRdb table lists in-frame clones only, not all of them. The sample lists around 340,000 clones, around a fifth occurring once. Source material: naive CD4+ T cells from blood. The receptors come from a woman between 18 and 29 years old in good health.

The CDR3 loop reads CASSLYGPEGGYTF. In DNA form, the CDR3 reads TGCGCCAGCAGCTTGTACGGGCCCGAGGGAGGCTACACCTTC. The rearrangement links TRBV5-1 to TRBJ1-2; D is undetermined. The V end was cut by 1 base, the J end by 8 bases, with 15 bases between. The CDR3 spans 14 residues. Germline V CDR1 and CDR2: SGHRS, YFSETQ.

This clone turned up a few times. The chain uses TRBV4-1 and TRBJ2-3; D not resolved. The CDR3 covers 14 residues. Germline V gene sequence: CDR1 MGHRA, CDR2 YSYEKL. V lost 3 bases, J lost 0 bases, and 7 bases lay in between. CDR3: CASSHSPSTDTQYF. The CDR3 DNA reads as TGCGCCAGCAGCCATTCCCCTAGCACAGATACGCAGTATTTT.

This clone was counted a few times. The CDR3 protein is CASSLAQGDEQFF. The CDR3 DNA reads TGTGCCAGCAGCTTAGCTCAGGGGGATGAGCAGTTCTTC. The V call is TRBV7-2, the J call TRBJ2-1; 7 bases map to TRBD1. The ends lost 0 bases at V and 8 bases at J; junction bases unmatched: 1. The CDR3 has 13 residues. The V gene's germline CDR1 is SGHTA and CDR2 FQGNSA.

The chain is built from TRBV7-2 and TRBJ2-7; 7 bases agree with TRBD1. The germline gives CDR1 SGHTA, CDR2 FQGNSA. This CDR3 is built from 13 residues. V gave up 5 bases and J gave up 3 bases; unmatched junction bases: 4. The CDR3 DNA reads TGTGCCAGCAGCAACGGACAGGTCTACGAGCAGTACTTC. Encoded protein: CASSNGQVYEQYF.

The CDR3: CASRQGNTGELFF. CDR3 DNA sequence: TGTGCCAGCAGACAGGGGAACACCGGGGAGCTGTTTTTT. The genes are TRBV19 and TRBJ2-2; TRBD1 agrees at 7 bases. Trimming took 9 bases from V and 1 from J; bases not matched to a gene: 2. Germline V gene lookup returns CDR1 LNHDA and CDR2 SQIVND (reference sequence). This CDR3 is built from 13 residues.

The chain recombines TRBV18 with TRBJ2-1; 7 positions match TRBD1. The J segment lost 0 bases and the V segment lost 5 bases, leaving 4 bases of the junction unmatched. CDR3 length: 15 amino acids. Germline assignment: CDR1 KGHSH and CDR2 LQKENI. The CDR3 is CASSAGTVSYNEQFF. DNA for the CDR3: TGTGCCAGCTCAGCCGGGACAGTCTCCTACAATGAGCAGTTCTTC.

This clone has a handful of counts. The gene calls are TRBV7-9 and TRBJ2-3; D unclear. With 0 bases removed from V and 6 bases from J, the gap between germline ends came to 7 bases. The CDR3 covers 13 residues. Per the germline V gene, CDR1 is SEHNR and CDR2 is FQNEAQ (reference sequence). The CDR3 DNA is TGTGCCAGCAGCTTAGCTGGCAGTGATACGCAGTATTTT. Translation: CASSLAGSDTQYF.

V and J are TRBV6-5 and TRBJ2-7, with D possibly being TRBD1 (6 bases). The V end was cut by 0 bases, the J end by 4 bases, with 13 bases between. The CDR3 runs to 15 residues. CDR1 is MNHEY, CDR2 SVGAGI, per germline. The CDR3: CASSYSRNQGYEQYF. As DNA, the CDR3 is TGTGCCAGCAGTTACTCCAGGAACCAGGGGTACGAGCAGTACTTC.

This clone was seen only a few times. Other nucleotide sequences from this sample produce the same CDR3. The V call is TRBV7-9, the J call TRBJ2-3; D might be TRBD2 (5 bases). Germline lookup yields CDR1 SEHNR and CDR2 FQNEAQ (reference sequence). The CDR3 sequence is 11 residues long. V was pared by 5 bases and J by 6 bases, with 6 bases between. CDR3 DNA sequence: TGTGCCAGCAGCCGAGGGGATACGCAGTATTTT. Protein sequence: CASSRGDTQYF.

This clone has only a few counts. The V call is TRBV4-3, the J call TRBJ1-1; 8 nucleotides match TRBD1. The length of the CDR3 is 16 residues. Germline V gene sequence: CDR1 LGHNA, CDR2 YSLEER. Germline trimming cut 6 bases from V and 5 bases from J; bases unmatched to any gene: 14. CDR3 sequence: CASSHVEGQGWTEAFF. The CDR3 bases are TGCGCCAGCAGTCACGTTGAAGGACAGGGATGGACTGAAGCTTTCTTT.

The rearrangement joins TRBV4-1 to TRBJ1-2; 12 bases fit TRBD1. V shed 5 bases and J 8 bases; nucleotides not matched to a gene: 9. Germline assignment: CDR1 MGHRA and CDR2 YSYEKL. This CDR3 is built from 15 residues. The CDR3 protein is CASSSPGQGAWGYTF. The CDR3 DNA follows: TGCGCCAGCAGCTCTCCGGGACAGGGGGCGTGGGGCTACACCTTC.

The CDR3 region is CSARIADTQYF. The DNA of the CDR3 is TGCAGTGCTAGGATAGCAGATACGCAGTATTTT. The chain couples TRBV20-1 to TRBJ2-3; D is unresolved. V was cut by 3 bases and J by 4 bases, with 5 bases left in between. The CDR3 contains 11 residues. Germline values: CDR1 DFQATT, CDR2 SNEGSKA (reference sequence).

There are a few counts of this clone. The genes are TRBV5-4 and TRBJ1-2; weak D call: TRBD1 (6 bases). The CDR3 runs 14 residues. The germline CDR1 and CDR2 sequences are SGHNT and YYREEE (reference sequence). With 4 bases removed from V and 4 bases from J, the gap between germline ends came to 14 bases. The CDR3 is CASSPGGGGYGYTF. DNA of the CDR3: TGTGCCAGCAGCCCCGGGGGGGGCGGCTATGGCTACACCTTC.

The genes are TRBV14 and TRBJ2-5, with unresolved D. CDR1 is SGHDN and CDR2 is FVKESK in the germline V gene. Trimming removed 0 bases from V and 7 bases from J, with 12 bases in between. This CDR3 is built from 14 residues. The CDR3 DNA reads as TGTGCCAGCAGCCAAGATTGGTCCTCAGGGACCCAGTACTTC. This codes for CASSQDWSSGTQYF.

This clone has just a few counts. This sequence joins TRBV6-5 and TRBJ1-5; 10 bases align to TRBD1. Germline loops: CDR1 MNHEY, CDR2 SVGAGI. The CDR3 sequence is 14 residues long. Trimming at V came to 2 bases and at J to 5 bases, leaving 0 bases not matched to a gene. The CDR3 loop reads CASSYGTGDQPQHF. CDR3 coding DNA: TGTGCCAGCAGTTACGGGACAGGGGATCAGCCCCAGCATTTT.

The V call is TRBV29-1, the J call TRBJ2-7; 11 bases are shared with TRBD2. Unmatched junction bases numbered 10, after V lost 6 bases and J lost 3 bases. CDR3 length equals 15 residues. The germline V gene has CDR1 SQVTM and CDR2 ANQGSEA. The CDR3 sequence: CSVGVTSGNSYEQYF. CDR3 bases: TGCAGCGTGGGGGTGACTAGCGGGAACAGCTACGAGCAGTACTTC.

The chain recombines TRBV5-1 with TRBJ2-6; no clear D gene. There are 18 residues in the CDR3. Germline V gives CDR1 SGHRS, CDR2 YFSETQ. V was trimmed by 2 bases and J by 1 base, leaving 16 bases between them. The CDR3 DNA sequence: TGCGCCAGCAGCTTTCTCCCCATTTCAGGTTCTGGGGCCAACGTCCTGACTTTC. Protein product: CASSFLPISGSGANVLTF.

V is TRBV12-5 and J is TRBJ1-5; D unclear. Germline V lookup: CDR1 LGHNT, CDR2 FRNRAP. This CDR3 spans 19 amino acids. V was shortened by 3 bases and J by 2 bases, with 23 bases between the two germline ends. The CDR3 reads CASGLNLEGWVGGNQPQHF. The CDR3 bases are TGTGCTAGTGGTTTAAACCTCGAGGGATGGGTAGGAGGCAATCAGCCCCAGCATTTT.